The present TCR beta chain was sequenced within a study of shared clonotypes between healthy human individuals. The study, taken as a whole, reports: The expectation was that sequencing depth would affect clonotype sharing among donors.

Naivety among CD8 cells was defined by CD45RO negativity and positive CCR7 selection, thereby excluding terminally differentiated effector memory CD45RA+ cells. On this clone: Its antigen is still unknown.

Method: immunoSEQ multiplex PCR; TCRdb's copy keeps in-frame clones and lacks some. The profile covers hundreds of thousands of clones, with 85% to 95% appearing a single time and approximately 0.11% taken by the ten largest. The V gene end was trimmed by 3 bases and the J gene end by 0 bases; junction bases not matched to a gene: 4. The CDR3 is 17 amino acids. Germline V gene data show CDR1 as SGHAT and CDR2 as FQNNGV. The TCR sequence derives from a woman aged 30 to 39 in good health. Sequencing was performed on naive CD8+ T cells sorted from blood. The chain couples TRBV11-2 to TRBJ2-1; 11 nucleotides match TRBD2. The CDR3 spells CASSFPTSGISYNEQFF. CDR3 sequence (DNA): TGTGCCAGCAGCTTCCCGACTAGCGGGATCTCCTACAATGAGCAGTTCTTC.